This T cell receptor beta chain originates from a study of T-cell memory formation after mild COVID-19. TCRdb used MiXCR to reprocess the 5' RACE reads, holding one entry per CDR3 protein. Of roughly 150,000 distinct CDR3 sequences listed, 10% to 15% were seen once; the top ten hold 2.5% to 3.5%. Trimming left V 0 bases short and J 10 bases short, with 10 bases between. Germline lookup yields CDR1 MRHNA and CDR2 SNTAGT. CDR3 size: 13 residues. V and J are TRBV6-4 and TRBJ2-1, with no clear D. This TCR was recovered from a man younger than 30 who had mild COVID-19 (a few samples of this study predate the infection). Cell type and time point are not known. Source material: PBMCs or a T cell subset sorted from them (not recorded which). The CDR3 sequence is CASSDSGVGEQFF. The CDR3 DNA follows: TGTGCCAGCAGTGACTCTGGGGTGGGGGAGCAGTTCTTC.